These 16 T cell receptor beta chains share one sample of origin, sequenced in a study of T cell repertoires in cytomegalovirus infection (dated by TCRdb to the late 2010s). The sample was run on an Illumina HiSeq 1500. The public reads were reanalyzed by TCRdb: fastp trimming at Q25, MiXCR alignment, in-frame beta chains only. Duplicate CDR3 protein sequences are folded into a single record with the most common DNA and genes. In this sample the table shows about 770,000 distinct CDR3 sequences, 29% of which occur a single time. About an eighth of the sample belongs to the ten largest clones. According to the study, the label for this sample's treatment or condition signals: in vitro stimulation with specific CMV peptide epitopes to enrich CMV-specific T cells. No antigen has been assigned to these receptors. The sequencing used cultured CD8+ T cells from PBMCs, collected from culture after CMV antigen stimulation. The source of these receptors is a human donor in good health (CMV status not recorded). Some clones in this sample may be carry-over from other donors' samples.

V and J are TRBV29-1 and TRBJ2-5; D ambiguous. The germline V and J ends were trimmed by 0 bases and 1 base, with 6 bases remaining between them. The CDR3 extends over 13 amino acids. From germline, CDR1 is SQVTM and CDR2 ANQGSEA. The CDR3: CSVEDEVQETQYF. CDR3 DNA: TGCAGCGTTGAAGATGAGGTCCAAGAGACCCAGTACTTC.

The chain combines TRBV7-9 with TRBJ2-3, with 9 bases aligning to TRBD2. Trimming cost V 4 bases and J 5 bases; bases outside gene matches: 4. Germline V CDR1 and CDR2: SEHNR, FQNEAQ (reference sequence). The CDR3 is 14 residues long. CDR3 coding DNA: TGTGCCAGCAGCTCAAGGACTAGCGAAGATACGCAGTATTTT. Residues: CASSSRTSEDTQYF.

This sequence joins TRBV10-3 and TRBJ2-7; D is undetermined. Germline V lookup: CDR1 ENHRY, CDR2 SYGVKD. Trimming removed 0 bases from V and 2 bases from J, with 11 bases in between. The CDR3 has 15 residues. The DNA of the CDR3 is TGTGCCATCAGTGAGTCGAGCCAGGCCACCTACGAGCAGTACGTC. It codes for CAISESSQATYEQYV.

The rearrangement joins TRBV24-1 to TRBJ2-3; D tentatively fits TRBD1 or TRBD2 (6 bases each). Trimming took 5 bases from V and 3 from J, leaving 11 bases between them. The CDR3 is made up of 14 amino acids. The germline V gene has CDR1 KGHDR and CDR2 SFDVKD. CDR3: CATSVGGRTDTQYF. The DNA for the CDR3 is TGTGCCACCAGTGTGGGGGGCCGGACAGATACGCAGTATTTT.

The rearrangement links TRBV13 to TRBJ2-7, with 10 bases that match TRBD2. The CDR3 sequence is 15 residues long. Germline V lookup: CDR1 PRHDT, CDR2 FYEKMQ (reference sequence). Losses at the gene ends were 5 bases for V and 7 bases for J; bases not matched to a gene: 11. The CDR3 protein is CASSHPSGGPWEQYF. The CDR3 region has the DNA TGTGCCAGCAGCCATCCTAGCGGGGGCCCCTGGGAGCAGTACTTC.

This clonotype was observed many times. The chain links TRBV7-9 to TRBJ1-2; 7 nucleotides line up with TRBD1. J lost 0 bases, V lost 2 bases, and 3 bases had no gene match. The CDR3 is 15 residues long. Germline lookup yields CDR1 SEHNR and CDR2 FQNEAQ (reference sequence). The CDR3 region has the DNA TGTGCCAGCAGCTTACCAGGGGGAACTAACTATGGCTACACCTTC. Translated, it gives CASSLPGGTNYGYTF.

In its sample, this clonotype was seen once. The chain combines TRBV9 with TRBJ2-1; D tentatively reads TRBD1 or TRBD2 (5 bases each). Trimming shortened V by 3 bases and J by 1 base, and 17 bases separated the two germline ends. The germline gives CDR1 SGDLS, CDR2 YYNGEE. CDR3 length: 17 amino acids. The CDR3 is CASSDGAGMRSYNEQFF. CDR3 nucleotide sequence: TGTGCCAGCAGCGACGGGGCAGGGATGAGGTCCTACAATGAGCAGTTCTTC.

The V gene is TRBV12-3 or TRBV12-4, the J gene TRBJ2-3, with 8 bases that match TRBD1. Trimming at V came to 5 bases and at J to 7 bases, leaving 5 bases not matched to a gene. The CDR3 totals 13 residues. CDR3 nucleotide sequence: TGTGCCAGCAGTATGACAGGGGAAAATACGCAGTATTTT. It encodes CASSMTGENTQYF.

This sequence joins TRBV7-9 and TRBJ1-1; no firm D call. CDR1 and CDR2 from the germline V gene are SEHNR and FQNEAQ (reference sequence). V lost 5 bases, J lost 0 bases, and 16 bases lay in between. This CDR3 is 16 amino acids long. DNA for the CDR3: TGTGCCAGCAGCCCCCGGGGAAACGGCTTGAACACTGAAGCTTTCTTT. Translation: CASSPRGNGLNTEAFF.

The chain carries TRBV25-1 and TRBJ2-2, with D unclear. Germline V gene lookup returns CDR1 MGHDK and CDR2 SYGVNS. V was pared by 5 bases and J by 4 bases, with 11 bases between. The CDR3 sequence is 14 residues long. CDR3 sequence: CASSPPPVTGELFF. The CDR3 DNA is TGTGCCAGCAGTCCCCCCCCGGTCACCGGGGAGCTGTTTTTT.

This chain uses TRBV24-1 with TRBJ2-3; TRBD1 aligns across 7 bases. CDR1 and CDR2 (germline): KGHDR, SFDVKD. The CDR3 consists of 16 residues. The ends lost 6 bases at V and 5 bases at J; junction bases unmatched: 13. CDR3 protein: CATSRPMTGREDTQYF. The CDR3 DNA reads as TGTGCCACCAGTCGACCCATGACAGGGCGAGAAGATACGCAGTATTTT.

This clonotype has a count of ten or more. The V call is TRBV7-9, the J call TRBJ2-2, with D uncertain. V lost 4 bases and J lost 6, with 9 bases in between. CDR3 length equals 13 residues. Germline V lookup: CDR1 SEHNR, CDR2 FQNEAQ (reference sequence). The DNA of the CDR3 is TGTGCCAGCAGCTCAGCCTTGGCCGGGGAGCTGTTTTTT. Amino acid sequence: CASSSALAGELFF.

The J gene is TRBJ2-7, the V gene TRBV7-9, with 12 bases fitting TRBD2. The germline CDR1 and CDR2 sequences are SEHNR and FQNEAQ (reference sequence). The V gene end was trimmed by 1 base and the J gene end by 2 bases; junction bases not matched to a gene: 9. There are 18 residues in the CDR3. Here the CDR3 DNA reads TGTGCCAGCAGCTTAGGTTGGTCTAGCGGGGGGGTTCCCTACGAGCAGTACGTC. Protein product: CASSLGWSSGGVPYEQYV.

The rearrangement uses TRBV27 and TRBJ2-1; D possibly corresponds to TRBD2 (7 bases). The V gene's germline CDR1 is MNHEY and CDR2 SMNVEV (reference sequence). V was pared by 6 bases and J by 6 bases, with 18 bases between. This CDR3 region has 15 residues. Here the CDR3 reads CASSLIGGPSNEQFF. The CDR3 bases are TGTGCCAGCAGCCTTATCGGGGGGCCCTCCAATGAGCAGTTCTTC.

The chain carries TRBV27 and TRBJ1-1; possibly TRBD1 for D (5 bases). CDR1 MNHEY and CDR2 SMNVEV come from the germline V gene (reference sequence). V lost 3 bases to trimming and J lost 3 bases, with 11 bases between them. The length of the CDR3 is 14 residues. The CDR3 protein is CASSFLGLDTEAFF. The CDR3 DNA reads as TGTGCCAGCAGTTTTTTGGGGCTGGACACTGAAGCTTTCTTT.

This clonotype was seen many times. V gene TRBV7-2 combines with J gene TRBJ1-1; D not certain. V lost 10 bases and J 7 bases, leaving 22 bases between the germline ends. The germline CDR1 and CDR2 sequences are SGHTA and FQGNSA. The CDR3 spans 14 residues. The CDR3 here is CATHDISSQVEAFF. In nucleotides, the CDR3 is TGTGCCACCCATGACATATCCAGCCAAGTTGAAGCTTTCTTT.